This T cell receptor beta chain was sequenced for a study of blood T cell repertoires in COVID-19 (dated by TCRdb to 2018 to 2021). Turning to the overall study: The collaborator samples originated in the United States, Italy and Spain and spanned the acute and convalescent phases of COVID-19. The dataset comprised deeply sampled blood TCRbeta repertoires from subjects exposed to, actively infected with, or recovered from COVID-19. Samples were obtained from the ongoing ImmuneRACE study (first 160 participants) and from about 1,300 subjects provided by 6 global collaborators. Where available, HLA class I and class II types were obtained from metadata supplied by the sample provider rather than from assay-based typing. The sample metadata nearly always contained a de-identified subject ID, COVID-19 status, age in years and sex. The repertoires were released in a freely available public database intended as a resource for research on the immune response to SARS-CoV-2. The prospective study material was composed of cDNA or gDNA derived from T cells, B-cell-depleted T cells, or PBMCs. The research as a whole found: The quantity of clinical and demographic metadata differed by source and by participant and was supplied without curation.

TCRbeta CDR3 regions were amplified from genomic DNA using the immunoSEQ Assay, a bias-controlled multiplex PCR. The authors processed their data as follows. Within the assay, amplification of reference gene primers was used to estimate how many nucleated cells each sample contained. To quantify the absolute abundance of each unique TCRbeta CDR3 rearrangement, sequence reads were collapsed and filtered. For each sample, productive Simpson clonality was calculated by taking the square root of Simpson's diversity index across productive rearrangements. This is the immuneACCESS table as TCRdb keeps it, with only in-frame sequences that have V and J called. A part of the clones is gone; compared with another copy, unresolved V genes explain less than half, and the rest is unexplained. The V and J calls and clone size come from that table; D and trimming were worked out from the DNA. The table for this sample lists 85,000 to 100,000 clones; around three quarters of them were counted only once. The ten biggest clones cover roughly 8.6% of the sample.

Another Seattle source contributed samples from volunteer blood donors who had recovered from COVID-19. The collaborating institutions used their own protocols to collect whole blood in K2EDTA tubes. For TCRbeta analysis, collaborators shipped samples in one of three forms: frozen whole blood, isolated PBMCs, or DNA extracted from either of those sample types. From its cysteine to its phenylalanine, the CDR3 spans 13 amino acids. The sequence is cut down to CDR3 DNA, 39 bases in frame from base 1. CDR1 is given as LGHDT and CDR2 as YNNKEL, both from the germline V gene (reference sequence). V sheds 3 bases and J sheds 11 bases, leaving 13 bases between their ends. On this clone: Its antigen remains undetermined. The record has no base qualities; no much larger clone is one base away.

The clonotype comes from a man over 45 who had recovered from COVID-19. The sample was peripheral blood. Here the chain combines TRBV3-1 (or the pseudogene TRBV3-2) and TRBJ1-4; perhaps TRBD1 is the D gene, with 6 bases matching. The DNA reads TGTGCCAGCAGCCACCAAACAGGGCCCAAACTGTTTTTT. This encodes CASSHQTGPKLFF.